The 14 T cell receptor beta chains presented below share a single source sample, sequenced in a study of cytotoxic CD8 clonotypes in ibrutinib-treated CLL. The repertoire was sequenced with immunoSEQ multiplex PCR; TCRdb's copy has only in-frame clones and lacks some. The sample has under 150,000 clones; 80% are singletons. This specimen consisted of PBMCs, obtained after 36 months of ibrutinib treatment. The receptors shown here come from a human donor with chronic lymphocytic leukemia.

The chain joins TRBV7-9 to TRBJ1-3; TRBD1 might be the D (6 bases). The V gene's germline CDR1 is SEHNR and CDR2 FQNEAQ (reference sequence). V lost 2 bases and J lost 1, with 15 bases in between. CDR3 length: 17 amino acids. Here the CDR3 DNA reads TGTGCCAGCAGCTTAATACAGAGGGGGGTATCTGGAAACACCATATATTTT. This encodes CASSLIQRGVSGNTIYF.

The DNA for the CDR3 is TGTGCCAGCAGTTCTGGCGGGAGGGCCACCTACAATGAGCAGTTCTTC. Its translation is CASSSGGRATYNEQFF. J is TRBJ2-1 and V is TRBV6-5; 9 positions agree with TRBD2. The CDR3 sequence is 16 residues long. Losses at the gene ends were 4 bases for V and 2 bases for J; bases not matched to a gene: 6. Germline assignment: CDR1 MNHEY and CDR2 SVGAGI.

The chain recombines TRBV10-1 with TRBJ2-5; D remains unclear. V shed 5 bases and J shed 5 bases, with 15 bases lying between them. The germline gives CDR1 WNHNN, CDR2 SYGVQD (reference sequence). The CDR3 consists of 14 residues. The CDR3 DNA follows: TGCGCCAGCAGTTCGTTAGCTCTACGGGAGACCCAGTACTTC. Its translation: CASSSLALRETQYF.

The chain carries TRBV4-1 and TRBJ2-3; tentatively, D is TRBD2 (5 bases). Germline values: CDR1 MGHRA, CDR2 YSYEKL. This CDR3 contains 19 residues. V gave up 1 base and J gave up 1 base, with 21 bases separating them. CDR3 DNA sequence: TGCGCCAGCAGCCAAGCCACCTGGCGGGCAGCTTTCGGCACAGATACGCAGTATTTT. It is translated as CASSQATWRAAFGTDTQYF.

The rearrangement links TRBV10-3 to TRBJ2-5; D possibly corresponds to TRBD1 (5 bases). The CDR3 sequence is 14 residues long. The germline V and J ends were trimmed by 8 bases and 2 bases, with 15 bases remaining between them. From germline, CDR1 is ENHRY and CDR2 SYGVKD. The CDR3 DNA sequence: TGTGCCATCTCCGACAGCTTACATCAAGAGACCCAGTACTTC. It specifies CAISDSLHQETQYF.

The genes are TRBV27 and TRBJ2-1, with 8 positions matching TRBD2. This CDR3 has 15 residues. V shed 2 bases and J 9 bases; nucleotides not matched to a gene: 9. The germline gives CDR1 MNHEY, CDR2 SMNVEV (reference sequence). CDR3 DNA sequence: TGTGCCAGCAGTTTAATGGGACTAGTTAAAGTTGAGCAGTTCTTC. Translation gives CASSLMGLVKVEQFF.

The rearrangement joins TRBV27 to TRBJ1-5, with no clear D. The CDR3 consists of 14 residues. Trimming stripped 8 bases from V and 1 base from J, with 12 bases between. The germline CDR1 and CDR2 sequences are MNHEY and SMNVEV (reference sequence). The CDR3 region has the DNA TGTGCCAGCTCCACCGGCCAAAGCAATCAGCCCCAGCATTTT. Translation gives CASSTGQSNQPQHF.

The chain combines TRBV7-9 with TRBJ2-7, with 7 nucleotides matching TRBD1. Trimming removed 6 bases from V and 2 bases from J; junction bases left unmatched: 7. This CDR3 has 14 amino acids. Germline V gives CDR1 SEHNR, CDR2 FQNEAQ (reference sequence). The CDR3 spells CASSLTGLPYEQYF. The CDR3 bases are TGTGCCAGCAGTTTGACAGGGTTGCCCTACGAGCAGTACTTC.

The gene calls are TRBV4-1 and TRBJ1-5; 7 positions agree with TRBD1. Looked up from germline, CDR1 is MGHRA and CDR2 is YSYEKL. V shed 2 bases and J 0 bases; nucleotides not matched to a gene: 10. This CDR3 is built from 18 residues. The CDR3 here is CASSQRSQGGYSNQPQHF. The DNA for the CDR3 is TGCGCCAGCAGCCAAAGATCGCAGGGGGGATATAGCAATCAGCCCCAGCATTTT.

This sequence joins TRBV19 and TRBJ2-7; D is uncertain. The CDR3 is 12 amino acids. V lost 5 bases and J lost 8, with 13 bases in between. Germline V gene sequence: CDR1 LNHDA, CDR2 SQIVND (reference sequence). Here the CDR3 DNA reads TGTGCCAGTAGTCCGCCGCCTGGGAAGCAGTACTTC. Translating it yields CASSPPPGKQYF.

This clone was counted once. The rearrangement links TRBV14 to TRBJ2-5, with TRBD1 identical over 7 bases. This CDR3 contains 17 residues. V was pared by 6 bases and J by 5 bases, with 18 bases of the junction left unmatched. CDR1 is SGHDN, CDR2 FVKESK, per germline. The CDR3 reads CASSPILWKGARETQYF. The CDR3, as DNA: TGTGCCAGCAGTCCAATCCTATGGAAGGGGGCCCGGGAGACCCAGTACTTC.

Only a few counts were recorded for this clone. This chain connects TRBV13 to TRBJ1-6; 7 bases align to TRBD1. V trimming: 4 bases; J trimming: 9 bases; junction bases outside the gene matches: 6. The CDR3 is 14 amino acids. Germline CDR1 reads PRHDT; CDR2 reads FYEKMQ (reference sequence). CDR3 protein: CASSSQGGGSPLHF. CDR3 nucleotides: TGTGCCAGCAGCTCCCAGGGGGGTGGTTCACCCCTCCACTTT. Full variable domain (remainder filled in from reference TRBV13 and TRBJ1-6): AAGVIQSPRHLIKEKRETATLKCYPIPRHDTVYWYQQGPGQDPQFLISFYEKMQSDKGSIPDRFSAQQFSDYHSELNMSSLELGDSALYFCASSSQGGGSPLHFGNGTRLTVT.

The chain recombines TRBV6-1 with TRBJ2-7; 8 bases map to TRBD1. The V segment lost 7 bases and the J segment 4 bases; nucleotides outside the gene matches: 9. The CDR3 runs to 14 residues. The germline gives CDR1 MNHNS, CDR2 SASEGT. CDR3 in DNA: TGTGCCAGCACCCCGACAGGGGATTTGTACGAGCAGTACTTC. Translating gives CASTPTGDLYEQYF.

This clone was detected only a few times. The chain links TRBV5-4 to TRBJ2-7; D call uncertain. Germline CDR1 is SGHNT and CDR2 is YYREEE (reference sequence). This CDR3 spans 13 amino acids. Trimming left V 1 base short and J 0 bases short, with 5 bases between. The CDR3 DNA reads TGTGCCAGCAGCTTGCCTTACTCCTACGAGCAGTACTTC. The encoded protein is CASSLPYSYEQYF. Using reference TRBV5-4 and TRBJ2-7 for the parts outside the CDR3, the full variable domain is ETGVTQSPTHLIKTRGQQVTLRCSSQSGHNTVSWYQQALGQGPQFIFQYYREEENGRGNFPPRFSGLQFPNYSSELNVNALELDDSALYLCASSLPYSYEQYFGPGTRLTVT.